A few counts support the clone carrying this T cell receptor beta chain. The target antigen is unknown. This sample is part of a study of vaccination and CD4 T cells after COVID-19. About the study: The cells were exposed to overlapping spike peptides originating from SARS-CoV-2, HCoV-NL63, HCoV-OC43 and HCoV-229E for stimulation.

Treatment meaning: roughly ten-day PBMC culture with coronavirus spike peptide pools or control peptides (ViraFEST assay). With around 10 ug/ml peptide pools and around 9 IU/ml IL-2, PBMCs were cultured at some 2 million per well. Study observations and caveats: This study had few convalescent patients and no early post-infection samples.

Germline CDR1 DFQATT, CDR2 SNEGSKA (reference sequence). V lost 1 base, J lost 6 bases, and 8 bases stayed unmatched. This CDR3 region has 14 residues. CD4+ T cells that had been cultured provided DNA sequenced with the Oncomine TCR Beta short-read assay. Investigators obtained genomic DNA by extraction from cultured CD4+ T cells. TCRdb independently ran MiXCR on the PCR reads; one entry per CDR3 protein. Seen here are approximately 25,000 distinct CDR3 sequences, more than 40% observed once, and the top ten hold roughly 6%. This chain joins TRBV20-1 and TRBJ2-7; 8 positions agree with TRBD1. The sample taken for sequencing was CD4+ T cells from blood, cultured in vitro. The sequence came from a human donor who had recovered from COVID-19. CDR3 DNA: TGCAGTGCTAGAGTTAGGACAGGGTTTGGCGAGCAGTACTTC. Its protein is CSARVRTGFGEQYF.